This T cell receptor (beta chain) was sequenced for a study of T-cell memory formation after mild COVID-19. TCRdb fed the 5' RACE reads into MiXCR, producing one record per CDR3 protein. The sample records about 310,000 distinct CDR3 sequences, 19% being singletons. This CDR3 is built from 16 residues. Trimming took 6 bases from V and 2 from J; bases not matched to a gene: 10. CDR1 SGHRS and CDR2 YFSETQ come from the germline V gene. This clonotype occurred many times. The rearrangement joins TRBV5-1 to TRBJ2-3; 9 nucleotides match TRBD2. The sample taken for sequencing was PBMCs or a T cell subset sorted from them (not recorded which). The receptor comes from a man aged 18 to 29 who had mild COVID-19 (a few samples of this study predate the infection). Cell type and time point are not known. The CDR3, as DNA: TGCGCCAGCAACCTTAGAGGCGGGGGGGCCACAGATACGCAGTATTTT. Its protein product is CASNLRGGGATDTQYF.